This TCR beta chain appears in the sequencing data of a study of CXCR3-negative and CXCR3-positive naive CD8 T cells. The libraries of TRB cDNA were constructed through 5' RACE using UMI labels. TCRdb derives one entry per CDR3 protein from the 5' RACE reads, leaving out DNA. This sample contains around 90,000 distinct CDR3 sequences. The CDR3 runs to 11 residues. The germline gives CDR1 SNHLY, CDR2 FYNNEI. Sequencing was performed on naive CXCR3- CD8+ T cells from blood. The sample's subset: CD45RO-CCR7+CD27+CD95- naive CD8+ T cells lacking CXCR3 (TNR3-). The origin of this receptor is a human donor in good health. Some clones in this sample may be carry-over from other donors' samples. The chain couples TRBV2 to TRBJ1-1. CDR3 protein: CASRTDTEAFF.